What follows are 21 T cell receptor beta chains derived from one specimen sequenced in a study of CD8 T cells in ankylosing spondylitis. TCRdb called the 5' RACE reads again in MiXCR, with one record for every CDR3 protein. The data hold a few hundred thousand distinct CDR3 sequences, with about 20% observed a single time. What was sequenced was blood, either unsorted or a sorted T cell fraction (not recorded which). Every receptor here comes from a male donor with ankylosing spondylitis or in good health (not recorded which).

The chain joins TRBV4-1 to TRBJ1-1; a weak D match, TRBD1 (6 bases). CDR1 MGHRA and CDR2 YSYEKL come from the germline V gene. The CDR3 runs 15 residues. V gave up 2 bases and J gave up 0 bases, with 10 bases separating them. The CDR3 protein is CASSQRTAMNTEAFF. The CDR3 DNA reads as TGCGCCAGCAGCCAACGGACAGCGATGAACACTGAAGCTTTCTTT.

The chain recombines TRBV7-9 with TRBJ2-7, with 7 positions matching TRBD1. Germline V gene data show CDR1 as SEHNR and CDR2 as FQNEAQ (reference sequence). This CDR3 has 12 residues. After removal of 3 bases from V and 7 bases from J, the junction contained 3 bases not matched to a gene. Written as DNA, the CDR3 is TGTGCCAGCAGCTTGGGACAGAGGGAGCAGTACTTC. Protein: CASSLGQREQYF. The whole variable domain, remainder taken from reference TRBV7-9 and TRBJ2-7, is DTGVSQNPRHKITKRGQNVTFRCDPISEHNRLYWYRQTLGQGPEFLTYFQNEAQLEKSRLLSDRFSAERPKGSFSTLEIQRTEQGDSAMYLCASSLGQREQYFGPGTRLTVT.

This clonotype appeared many times. The rearrangement links TRBV5-6 to TRBJ2-7, with D perhaps TRBD2 (5 bases). CDR1 is SGHDT and CDR2 is YYEEEE in the germline V gene. V shed 7 bases and J shed 3 bases, with 20 bases lying between them. The CDR3 runs 15 residues. DNA for the CDR3: TGTGCCAGCGCATTGAATCCCGGGGATAACTACGAGCAGTACTTC. Amino acid sequence: CASALNPGDNYEQYF. The full variable domain, completed using reference TRBV5-6 and TRBJ2-7, is DAGVTQSPTHLIKTRGQQVTLRCSPKSGHDTVSWYQQALGQGPQFIFQYYEEEERQRGNFPDRFSGHQFPNYSSELNVNALLLGDSALYLCASALNPGDNYEQYFGPGTRLTVT.

This clonotype was found a few times. The V call is TRBV6-5, the J call TRBJ2-7; D remains unclear. The length of the CDR3 is 13 residues. Trimming stripped 2 bases from V and 4 bases from J, with 9 bases between. Looked up from germline, CDR1 is MNHEY and CDR2 is SVGAGI. In DNA form, the CDR3 reads TGTGCCAGCAGTTACGAGGTGGGGTACGAGCAGTACTTC. This encodes CASSYEVGYEQYF.

A few counts support this clonotype. The CDR3, as DNA: TGCAGCGTTGAAGGAGGAGAGAGCTCTGGAAACACCATATATTTT. Amino acids: CSVEGGESSGNTIYF. The chain carries TRBV29-1 and TRBJ1-3; D is uncertain. The CDR3 extends over 15 amino acids. V lost 1 base and J 0 bases, leaving 10 bases between the germline ends. Per the germline V gene, CDR1 is SQVTM and CDR2 is ANQGSEA.

This clonotype was counted at least ten times. V gene TRBV27 combines with J gene TRBJ2-1; D may be TRBD2 (6 bases). Trimming stripped 5 bases from V and 5 bases from J, with 19 bases between. The germline V gene has CDR1 MNHEY and CDR2 SMNVEV (reference sequence). The CDR3 contains 16 residues. The CDR3 DNA sequence: TGTGCCAGCAGTCCCCAAGTCGGGAGCCCCCACAATGAGCAGTTCTTC. Encoded protein: CASSPQVGSPHNEQFF.

This clonotype occurred a few times. The J gene is TRBJ2-2, the V gene TRBV4-2, with D perhaps matching TRBD1 or TRBD2 (6 bases each). The CDR3 has 18 amino acids. Trimming took off 0 bases at V and 5 bases at J, with 19 bases between the two ends. Germline V gene sequence: CDR1 LGHNA, CDR2 YNFKEQ. In nucleotides, the CDR3 is TGTGCCAGCAGCCAAGATTTCCCCGCCCTAGGGGGGACCGGGGAGCTGTTTTTT. Its protein is CASSQDFPALGGTGELFF.

This clonotype was counted between two and nine times. This rearrangement joins TRBV4-3 to TRBJ1-5; no firm D call. Looked up from germline, CDR1 is LGHNA and CDR2 is YSLEER. V dropped 1 base and J dropped 4 bases, with 5 bases sitting between them. The CDR3 length is 13 residues. CDR3 DNA sequence: TGCGCCAGCAGCCAAGTCATGAATCAGCCCCAGCATTTT. Encoded protein: CASSQVMNQPQHF.

This clonotype was observed a handful of times. Here the CDR3 reads CASSVVPSGRGGADTQYF. Written as DNA, the CDR3 is TGTGCCAGCAGCGTAGTCCCTAGCGGGAGAGGTGGCGCAGATACGCAGTATTTT. This chain joins TRBV9 and TRBJ2-3, with 10 bases fitting TRBD2. The CDR3 is 18 residues long. V lost 0 bases and J lost 4; bases outside the gene matches: 11. Looked up from germline, CDR1 is SGDLS and CDR2 is YYNGEE.

The V gene is TRBV7-9, the J gene TRBJ2-7; D not resolved. Trimming removed 5 bases at V and 5 bases at J, with 4 bases between. The CDR3 is made up of 10 amino acids. The germline CDR1 and CDR2 sequences are SEHNR and FQNEAQ (reference sequence). The CDR3: CASSQNEQYF. The CDR3 region has the DNA TGTGCCAGCAGCCAGAACGAGCAGTACTTC.

The genes are TRBV6-5 and TRBJ2-5, with D perhaps TRBD2 (6 bases). The CDR3 sequence is 14 residues long. Germline CDR1 MNHEY, CDR2 SVGAGI. V lost 2 bases and J lost 4, with 11 bases in between. Written as DNA, the CDR3 is TGTGCCAGCAGTTACGATTCGGGAGTAGAGACCCAGTACTTC. Protein: CASSYDSGVETQYF.

This clonotype came up a few times. V gene TRBV12-3 or TRBV12-4 combines with J gene TRBJ1-5; 8 bases fit TRBD1. V lost 5 bases and J lost 7; bases outside the gene matches: 13. The CDR3 contains 16 residues. CDR3 sequence reads: CASSTLLDRARQPQHF. For the CDR3, the DNA is TGTGCCAGCAGTACCCTCCTGGACAGGGCCCGGCAGCCCCAGCATTTT.

This clonotype has ten or more counts. The chain carries TRBV27 and TRBJ1-1; perhaps TRBD1 as D (6 bases). V was clipped by 3 bases and J by 2 bases, with 7 bases between them. The CDR3 totals 13 residues. Germline CDR1 is MNHEY and CDR2 is SMNVEV (reference sequence). CDR3 nucleotides: TGTGCCAGCAGTTTCGGGGGCAACACTGAAGCTTTCTTT. It is translated as CASSFGGNTEAFF.

The chain uses TRBV5-1 and TRBJ2-7, with D perhaps matching TRBD2 (6 bases). V was cut by 4 bases and J by 0 bases, with 14 bases left in between. CDR1 and CDR2 (germline): SGHRS, YFSETQ. The CDR3 loop spans 15 amino acids. The CDR3 DNA reads TGCGCCAGCAGCCCGGGACTCGATAGCTCCTACGAGCAGTACTTC. Its protein product is CASSPGLDSSYEQYF.

J is TRBJ2-1 and V is TRBV4-1; D is unclear. CDR3 length: 18 amino acids. The V gene lost 1 base and the J gene lost 4 bases, with 20 bases spanning the gap. The V gene's germline CDR1 is MGHRA and CDR2 YSYEKL. For the CDR3, the DNA is TGCGCCAGCAGCCAAGTCCCGTTCGAGGCGGAGTTATACAATGAGCAGTTCTTC. Translating it yields CASSQVPFEAELYNEQFF.

This clonotype has a count of ten or more. The V call is TRBV20-1, the J call TRBJ2-1; 12 nucleotides align to TRBD2. CDR1 is DFQATT, CDR2 SNEGSKA, per germline (reference sequence). V was pared by 6 bases and J by 3 bases, with 6 bases of the junction left unmatched. The CDR3 consists of 15 residues. As DNA, the CDR3 is TGCAGTGCGTGCGGGACTAGCGGGTACTACAATGAGCAGTTCTTC. Its protein is CSACGTSGYYNEQFF.

The chain uses TRBV7-9 and TRBJ2-1, with no clear D. The CDR3 extends over 14 amino acids. The germline gives CDR1 SEHNR, CDR2 FQNEAQ (reference sequence). V was cut by 5 bases and J by 7 bases, with 15 bases left in between. The CDR3 loop is CASSARLTANEQFF. CDR3 nucleotides: TGTGCCAGCAGCGCCCGTCTCACAGCAAATGAGCAGTTCTTC. The full variable domain, rest sourced from reference TRBV7-9 and TRBJ2-1, is DTGVSQNPRHKITKRGQNVTFRCDPISEHNRLYWYRQTLGQGPEFLTYFQNEAQLEKSRLLSDRFSAERPKGSFSTLEIQRTEQGDSAMYLCASSARLTANEQFFGPGTRLTVL.

This clonotype was detected many times. The chain combines TRBV7-3 with TRBJ2-1; 11 bases line up with TRBD2. CDR1 SGHTA and CDR2 FQGTGA come from the germline V gene. After removal of 4 bases from V and 5 bases from J, the junction contained 4 bases not matched to a gene. The CDR3 loop spans 15 amino acids. The CDR3 loop reads CASSSRLAGHNEQFF. The CDR3 region has the DNA TGTGCCAGCAGCTCTAGACTAGCGGGACACAATGAGCAGTTCTTC.

A single count supports this clonotype. The chain links TRBV28 to TRBJ2-2; weak D call: TRBD1 (5 bases). CDR3 length: 14 residues. From germline, CDR1 is MDHEN and CDR2 SYDVKM. V lost 6 bases to trimming and J lost 6 bases, with 14 bases between them. DNA for the CDR3: TGTGCCAGCAGAGAACCGACAGTCGCCGGGGAGCTGTTTTTT. Translating gives CASREPTVAGELFF.

This clonotype was found a few times. The chain has TRBV5-1 and TRBJ1-4, with unresolved D. CDR1 SGHRS and CDR2 YFSETQ come from the germline V gene. The CDR3 consists of 15 residues. Trimming took 0 bases from V and 0 from J, leaving 6 bases between them. Here the CDR3 DNA reads TGCGCCAGCAGCTTGGAGACTGCAACTAATGAAAAACTGTTTTTT. As protein: CASSLETATNEKLFF.

The genes are TRBV7-8 and TRBJ2-2, with 7 bases identical to TRBD1. Unmatched junction bases numbered 10, after V lost 3 bases and J lost 6 bases. Germline V gene lookup returns CDR1 SGHVS and CDR2 FQNEAQ. The CDR3 is 16 residues long. The CDR3 DNA is TGTGCCAGCAGCTTCACCCCGGGACAGCGCCCCGGGGAGCTGTTTTTT. Translation gives CASSFTPGQRPGELFF. The variable domain in full, with the rest retrieved from reference TRBV7-8 and TRBJ2-2, is GAGVSQSPRYKVAKRGQDVALRCDPISGHVSLFWYQQALGQGPEFLTYFQNEAQLDKSGLPSDRFFAERPEGSVSTLKIQRTQQEDSAVYLCASSFTPGQRPGELFFGEGSRLTVL.